This T cell receptor beta chain appears in the sequencing data of a study of cytomegalovirus exposure and HLA in healthy donors. Study-level findings and limits: After further analysis at a later stage, 15,000 to 20,000 TCR beta sequences were associated with HLA alleles at 0.05 false discovery rate. Reports state that TCR beta sequences accurately predicted most subjects' HLA-A and HLA-B alleles. A highly shared variant cluster was judged a likely technical artifact.

PCR used 60 Vbeta primers and 13 Jbeta primers. In the original processing: It was a later analysis that counted 75 million to 90 million unique TCR beta chains, of which roughly 10 million were shared. Only in-frame clones appear in the TCRdb table, and some are missing; sequencing was by immunoSEQ multiplex PCR. Clone size and V and J calls were adopted from that table, with D and trimming inferred from the DNA. The sample includes about 110,000 clones, roughly four fifths of them seen just once. The germline gives CDR1 SGHDN, CDR2 FVKESK. There are 18 residues in the CDR3. The V gene lost 0 bases and the J gene lost 7 bases, with 22 bases spanning the gap. This clone was seen a few times. The target antigen is unknown.

The sequence was collected from a male donor in good health and CMV-seropositive. The chain is built from TRBV14 and TRBJ2-1, with D possibly matching TRBD2 (6 bases). Input material: PBMCs. CDR3 sequence: CASSQEGGLGVRWNEQFF. The DNA of the CDR3 is TGTGCCAGCAGCCAAGAGGGAGGATTGGGGGTAAGGTGGAATGAGCAGTTCTTC.